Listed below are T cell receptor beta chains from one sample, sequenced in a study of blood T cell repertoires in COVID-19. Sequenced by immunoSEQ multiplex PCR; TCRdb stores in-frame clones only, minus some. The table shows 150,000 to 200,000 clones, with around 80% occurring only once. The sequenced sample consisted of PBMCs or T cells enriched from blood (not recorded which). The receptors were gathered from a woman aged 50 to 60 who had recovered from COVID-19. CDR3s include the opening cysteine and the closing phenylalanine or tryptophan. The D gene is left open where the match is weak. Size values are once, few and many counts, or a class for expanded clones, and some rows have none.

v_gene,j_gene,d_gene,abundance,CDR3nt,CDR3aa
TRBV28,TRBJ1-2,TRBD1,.,TGTGCCAGCAGTCGTGACAGGGACCAACATGGCTACACCTTC,CASSRDRDQHGYTF
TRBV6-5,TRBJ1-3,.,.,TGTGCCAGCAGACACCCAGGTTCTGGAAACACCATATATTTT,CASRHPGSGNTIYF
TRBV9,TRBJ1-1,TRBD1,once,TGTGCCAGCAGCGTAGGGGGGACAGGGAACACTGAAGCTTTCTTT,CASSVGGTGNTEAFF
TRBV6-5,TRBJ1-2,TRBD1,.,TGTGCCAGCAGGACAGGGGTGGCCTATGGCTACACCTTC,CASRTGVAYGYTF
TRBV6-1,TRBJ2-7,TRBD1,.,TGTGCCAGCAGTGAATTTCACAGGGGTTACGAGCAGTACTTC,CASSEFHRGYEQYF
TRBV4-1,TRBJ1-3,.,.,TGCGCCAGCAGCCAATACTTTCTTTTGGCCAGGGTTGAAGCCCCAGTAAGAAACACCATATATTTT,CASSQYFLLARVEAPVRNTIYF
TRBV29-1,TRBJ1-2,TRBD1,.,TGCAGCGTCCTAGACGACAGGGAAGGCGGCTACACCTTC,CSVLDDREGGYTF
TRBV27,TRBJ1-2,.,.,TGTGCCAGCAGAGACAGGTTCTATGGCTACACCTTC,CASRDRFYGYTF
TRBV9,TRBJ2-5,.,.,TGTGCCAGCAGCGTAGACGCGTACCAAGAGACCCAGTACTTC,CASSVDAYQETQYF
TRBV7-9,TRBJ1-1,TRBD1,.,TGTGCCAGCAGCTACCAGGGGGTTATGAACACTGAAGCTTTCTTT,CASSYQGVMNTEAFF